The entry below describes one T cell receptor (beta chain). Participants were placed into cohorts based on the clinical history they reported. This specimen comes from a study of blood T cell repertoires in COVID-19. Study information: T cells, B-cell-depleted T cells, or PBMCs supplied cDNA or gDNA.

The table came from immunoSEQ multiplex PCR; TCRdb's copy has only in-frame clones and leaves some out. The profile shows a few hundred thousand clones, 80% to 90% of them singletons. Germline V gene lookup returns CDR1 DFQATT and CDR2 SNEGSKA (reference sequence). The CDR3 has 11 amino acids. The J segment lost 14 bases and the V segment lost 3 bases, leaving 4 bases of the junction unmatched. This TCR came from a woman between 35 and 50 years old with acute COVID-19. V usage is TRBV20-1 and J usage is TRBJ2-5, with 12 positions matching TRBD2. Source material: PBMCs or T cells enriched from blood (not recorded which). As DNA, the CDR3 is TGCAGTGCTAGGGGACTAGCGGGCGAATACTTC. Translation gives CSARGLAGEYF.